One sample yielded the 10 T cell receptor beta chains listed below, sequenced in a study of blood T cell repertoires in COVID-19. Sequencing used immunoSEQ multiplex PCR; TCRdb keeps in-frame clones, though not all of them. The table has under 300,000 clones, about 88% seen once. The sample was peripheral blood. These receptors were collected from a woman in her seventies with active or convalescent COVID-19.

The J gene is TRBJ2-7, the V gene TRBV7-2; 7 bases are a match to TRBD1. This CDR3 comprises 16 residues. V lost 5 bases and J lost 0; bases outside the gene matches: 10. Germline-derived CDR1 and CDR2 are SGHTA and FQGNSA. Here the CDR3 reads CASSRLQGFTSYEQYF. CDR3 DNA: TGTGCCAGCAGCAGATTACAGGGGTTTACCTCCTACGAGCAGTACTTC. The full variable domain, its missing parts supplied by reference TRBV7-2 and TRBJ2-7, is GAGVSQSPSNKVTEKGKDVELRCDPISGHTALYWYRQSLGQGLEFLIYFQGNSAPDKSGLPSDRFSAERTGGSVSTLTIQRTQQEDSAVYLCASSRLQGFTSYEQYFGPGTRLTVT.

CDR3 nucleotide sequence: TGTGCCTCTTTCTCCGGACAGGGGGCCTACGAGCAGTACTTC. Its protein is CASFSGQGAYEQYF. This chain joins TRBV15 and TRBJ2-7; 10 bases agree with TRBD1. CDR1 LNHNV and CDR2 YYDKDF come from the germline V gene (reference sequence). V lost 11 bases, J lost 2 bases, and 9 bases stayed unmatched. The CDR3 extends over 14 amino acids.

As concerns this clone: A junction end diverges from the germline sequence, so it may reflect a read error. Other DNA sequences in the same sample also yield this CDR3. The V gene is TRBV5-5, the J gene TRBJ2-2; 10 nucleotides align to TRBD1. The CDR3 loop spans 16 amino acids. Germline assignment: CDR1 SGHKS and CDR2 YYEKEE (reference sequence). The CDR3 reads CASSTAGQGLTGELFF. CDR3 nucleotide sequence: TGCGCCAGCAGCACCGCGGGACAGGGGCTCACCGGGGAGCTGTTTTTT.

The chain employs TRBV7-8 and TRBJ1-6; the match to TRBD1 covers 7 bases. Germline loops: CDR1 SGHVS, CDR2 FQNEAQ. The CDR3 covers 15 residues. Germline trimming cut 1 base from V and 8 bases from J; bases unmatched to any gene: 5. DNA for the CDR3: TGTGCCAGCAGCTTAGATACTACAGGGGATTCACCCCTCCACTTT. Encoded protein: CASSLDTTGDSPLHF.

This clone was counted a single time. This chain connects TRBV11-2 to TRBJ2-3; TRBD1 matches 7 bases. This CDR3 has 17 residues. Unmatched junction bases numbered 17, after V lost 5 bases and J lost 6 bases. The germline gives CDR1 SGHAT, CDR2 FQNNGV. CDR3: CASSLRGQDRWSDTQYF. CDR3 nucleotide sequence: TGTGCCAGCAGCCTGCGAGGACAGGATCGGTGGTCCGATACGCAGTATTTT.

This clone has only a few counts. V is TRBV6-2 or TRBV6-3 and J is TRBJ1-1, with 8 bases fitting TRBD1. Germline CDR1 and CDR2: MNHEY and SVGEGT. V shed 2 bases, J shed 8 bases, and the junction held 7 bases outside the gene matches. The CDR3 contains 14 residues. CDR3 coding DNA: TGTGCCAGCAGTTACGCACAGGGGGGAGGAGAAGCTTTCTTT. This translates into CASSYAQGGGEAFF.

J is TRBJ1-2 and V is TRBV3-1 (or the pseudogene TRBV3-2), with D maybe TRBD1 (5 bases). V lost 3 bases, J lost 7 bases, and 6 bases lay in between. The CDR3 totals 11 residues. The germline V gene encodes CDR1 LGHDT and CDR2 YNNKEL (reference sequence). The CDR3 loop reads CASSQGGGYTF. DNA of the CDR3: TGTGCCAGCAGCCAGGGGGGTGGCTACACCTTC.

The chain combines TRBV7-9 with TRBJ2-3, with D maybe TRBD1 (5 bases). There are 12 residues in the CDR3. In germline, CDR1 is SEHNR, CDR2 FQNEAQ (reference sequence). Between the trimmed V and J ends, which lost 5 bases and 4 bases, there was a span of 7 bases. The CDR3 sequence: CASSARADTQYF. As DNA, the CDR3 is TGTGCCAGCAGCGCCAGGGCAGATACGCAGTATTTT.

The chain recombines TRBV18 with TRBJ1-5; 7 positions agree with TRBD1. This CDR3 comprises 13 residues. J lost 8 bases, V lost 3 bases, and 4 bases had no gene match. The germline V gene encodes CDR1 KGHSH and CDR2 LQKENI. The DNA for the CDR3 is TGTGCCAGCTCACCCCCCAGGGGGGAGCCCCAGCATTTT. Translated: CASSPPRGEPQHF.

This clone turned up a few times. The J gene is TRBJ2-7, the V gene TRBV11-2, with TRBD2 as a possible D gene (5 bases). The CDR3 totals 15 residues. The V end was cut by 5 bases, the J end by 3 bases, with 17 bases between. Germline lookup yields CDR1 SGHAT and CDR2 FQNNGV. The CDR3 DNA sequence: TGTGCCAGCAGCCCCCCGGTGGAGGTGAGCTACGAGCAGTACTTC. The encoded protein is CASSPPVEVSYEQYF.